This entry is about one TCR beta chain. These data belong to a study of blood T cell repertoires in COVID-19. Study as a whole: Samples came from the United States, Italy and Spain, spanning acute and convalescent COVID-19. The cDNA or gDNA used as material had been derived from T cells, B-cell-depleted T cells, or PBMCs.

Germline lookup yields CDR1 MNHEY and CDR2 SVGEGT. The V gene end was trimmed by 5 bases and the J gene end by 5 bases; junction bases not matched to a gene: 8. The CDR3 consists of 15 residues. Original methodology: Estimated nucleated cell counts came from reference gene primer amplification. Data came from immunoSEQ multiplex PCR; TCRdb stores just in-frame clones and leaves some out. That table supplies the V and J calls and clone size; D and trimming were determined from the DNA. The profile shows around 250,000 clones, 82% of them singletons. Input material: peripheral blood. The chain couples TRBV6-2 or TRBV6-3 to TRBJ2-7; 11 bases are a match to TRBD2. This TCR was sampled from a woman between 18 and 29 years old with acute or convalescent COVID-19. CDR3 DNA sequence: TGTGCCAGCAGTGCCGGGACTAGCGGTTGGGACGAGCAGTACTTC. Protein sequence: CASSAGTSGWDEQYF.